The clone carrying this TCR beta chain was seen a handful of times. A read error may be the cause here, since a much bigger clone is one base away. This sample stems from a study of glioma-infiltrating T cells. Study context: Presurgical dexamethasone in glioma patients lasted six or fewer days.

Germline-derived CDR1 and CDR2 are SGHTA and FQGNSA. This CDR3 has 14 residues. The ends were cut back, 7 bases at V and 6 bases at J, with 16 bases in the middle. Using RNA template, CDR3s of TCR alpha and beta were amplified with iRepertoire arm-PCR. TCRdb reanalysed the multiplex PCR reads using MiXCR and keeps one entry per CDR3 protein. The table lists 300,000 to 400,000 distinct CDR3 sequences, 41% of them singletons. This chain connects TRBV7-2 to TRBJ1-5; D unresolved. This TCR derives from a human donor with low-grade glioma or glioblastoma, undergoing nonglioma brain surgery, or in good health (not recorded which). The sequenced sample was glioma tissue, nonneoplastic brain tissue, or PBMCs (not recorded which). The CDR3 DNA reads TGTGCCAGCACTTTAAATTTGGGTGTTCAGCCCCAGCATTTT. Translation: CASTLNLGVQPQHF.